The present T cell receptor beta chain was sequenced within a study of T cell changes during pregnancy in multiple sclerosis. Method: immunoSEQ multiplex PCR; TCRdb's copy keeps in-frame clones and lacks some. The table lists over 100,000 clones, approximately 90% of them singletons. Trimming cost V 5 bases and J 7 bases, with 15 bases left between them. This CDR3 spans 14 amino acids. From germline, CDR1 is SGHAT and CDR2 FQNNGV. The sequence was collected from a female donor with multiple sclerosis, enrolled in a pregnancy study. This specimen consisted of peripheral blood, obtained in the third trimester of pregnancy. This chain joins TRBV11-2 and TRBJ1-3, with a weak D call TRBD1 (6 bases). The CDR3 reads CASSPQGFRNTIYF. CDR3 bases: TGTGCCAGCAGCCCCCAGGGGTTCAGGAACACCATATATTTT.